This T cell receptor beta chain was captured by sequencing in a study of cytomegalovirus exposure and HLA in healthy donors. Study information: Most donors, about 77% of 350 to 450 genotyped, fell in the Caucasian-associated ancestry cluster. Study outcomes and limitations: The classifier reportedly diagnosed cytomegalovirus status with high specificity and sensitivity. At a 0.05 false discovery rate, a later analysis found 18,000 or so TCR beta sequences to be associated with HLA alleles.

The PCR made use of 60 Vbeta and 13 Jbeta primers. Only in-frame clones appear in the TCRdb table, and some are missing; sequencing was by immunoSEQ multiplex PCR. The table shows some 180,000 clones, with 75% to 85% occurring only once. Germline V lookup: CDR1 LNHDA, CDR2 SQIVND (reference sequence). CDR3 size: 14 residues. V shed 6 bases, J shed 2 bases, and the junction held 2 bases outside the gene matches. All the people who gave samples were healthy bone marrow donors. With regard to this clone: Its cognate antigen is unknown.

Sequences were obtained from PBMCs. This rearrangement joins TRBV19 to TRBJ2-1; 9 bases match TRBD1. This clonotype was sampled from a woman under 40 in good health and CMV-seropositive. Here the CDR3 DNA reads TGTGCCAGTAGGAGGACAGGGGCCTACAATGAGCAGTTCTTC. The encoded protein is CASRRTGAYNEQFF.